Below, 22 T cell receptor beta chains from the same sample are listed, as sequenced in a study of cytomegalovirus exposure and HLA in healthy donors. The study ran its PCR with 60 Vbeta and 13 Jbeta primers. Produced via immunoSEQ multiplex PCR; TCRdb's table is partial and in-frame only. The repertoire holds about 120,000 clones, about three quarters seen once, with less than 3% in the top ten. Specimen: PBMCs. Receptor source: a middle-aged woman in good health and CMV-seropositive.

V usage is TRBV5-5 and J usage is TRBJ2-7, with 10 positions matching TRBD1. J gave up 2 bases and V 3 bases, and 2 bases lay outside the gene matches. CDR3 length equals 14 residues. The V gene's germline CDR1 is SGHKS and CDR2 YYEKEE (reference sequence). CDR3 residues: CASSWDRGAYEQYF. CDR3 nucleotide sequence: TGTGCCAGCAGCTGGGACAGGGGTGCCTACGAGCAGTACTTC.

Here the CDR3 reads CASSLAGSQETQYF. CDR3 sequence (DNA): TGTGCCAGCAGCTTGGCGGGGAGCCAAGAGACCCAGTACTTC. The rearrangement joins TRBV5-4 to TRBJ2-5; the D gene is possibly TRBD2 (5 bases). The V and J ends lost 0 bases and 1 base respectively, with 7 bases between them. The CDR3 extends over 14 amino acids. Germline values: CDR1 SGHNT, CDR2 YYREEE (reference sequence).

For this clone: The same CDR3 can be traced to other DNA sequences in this sample. V and J are TRBV29-1 and TRBJ2-4; possible D gene TRBD2, 6 bases. The CDR3 totals 15 residues. Germline lookup yields CDR1 SQVTM and CDR2 ANQGSEA. The germline V and J ends were trimmed by 1 base and 1 base, with 11 bases remaining between them. The CDR3 sequence is CSVEGGAGAKNIQYF. The CDR3, as DNA: TGCAGCGTTGAAGGCGGGGCCGGGGCCAAAAACATTCAGTACTTC.

This chain uses TRBV29-1 with TRBJ2-7; tentative D call: TRBD2 (5 bases). This CDR3 is built from 11 residues. V was cut by 0 bases and J by 7 bases, with 7 bases left in between. Germline V gene lookup returns CDR1 SQVTM and CDR2 ANQGSEA. The CDR3 coding sequence is TGCAGCGTTGAAGAGGGCGGGGAGCAGTACTTC. This codes for CSVEEGGEQYF.

As for this clone: Within the sample, other DNA sequences also encode this same CDR3. The chain recombines TRBV10-1 with TRBJ1-2, with a tentative D call TRBD1 (5 bases). V was trimmed by 6 bases and J by 3 bases, leaving 17 bases between them. Germline CDR1 reads WNHNN; CDR2 reads SYGVQD (reference sequence). The CDR3 covers 15 residues. The CDR3 loop reads CASRTNRGWDYGYTF. The CDR3 DNA follows: TGCGCCAGCAGAACAAATAGGGGTTGGGACTATGGCTACACCTTC.

The J gene is TRBJ2-3, the V gene TRBV19; maybe TRBD2 (5 bases). Germline V gene lookup returns CDR1 LNHDA and CDR2 SQIVND (reference sequence). This CDR3 contains 14 residues. V lost 10 bases and J lost 1, with 15 bases in between. The CDR3 region is CATALRVRTDTQYF. For the CDR3, the DNA is TGTGCCACCGCTTTGAGGGTACGCACAGATACGCAGTATTTT.

The count of this clone is one. The V and J genes are TRBV11-2 and TRBJ2-7; 15 nucleotides line up with TRBD2. Germline V lookup: CDR1 SGHAT, CDR2 FQNNGV. The CDR3 loop spans 19 amino acids. The V segment lost 3 bases and the J segment 0 bases; nucleotides outside the gene matches: 9. CDR3 region: CASSFSGTSGGQSSYEQYF. The CDR3 DNA follows: TGTGCCAGCAGCTTCTCCGGGACTAGCGGGGGGCAAAGCTCCTACGAGCAGTACTTC.

The chain couples TRBV6-5 to TRBJ1-2; perhaps TRBD1 as D (5 bases). Germline V gene lookup returns CDR1 MNHEY and CDR2 SVGAGI. The CDR3 has 12 residues. Trimming pared 6 bases from V and 8 bases from J, leaving 13 bases between. CDR3 sequence: CASRRTGHGYTF. As DNA, the CDR3 is TGTGCCAGCAGGCGTACAGGACACGGCTACACCTTC.

The rearrangement uses TRBV29-1 and TRBJ1-4; a weak D match, TRBD1 (5 bases). Trimming stripped 0 bases from V and 5 bases from J, with 10 bases between. Per the germline V gene, CDR1 is SQVTM and CDR2 is ANQGSEA. The CDR3 is 14 residues long. CDR3: CSVEDRRQNEKLFF. Here the CDR3 DNA reads TGCAGCGTTGAAGATCGGAGACAGAATGAAAAACTGTTTTTT. The whole variable domain, filled in from reference TRBV29-1 and TRBJ1-4, reads SAVISQKPSRDICQRGTSLTIQCQVDSQVTMMFWYRQQPGQSLTLIATANQGSEATYESGFVIDKFPISRPNLTFSTLTVSNMSPEDSSIYLCSVEDRRQNEKLFFGSGTQLSVL.

CDR3 in amino acids: CASSLDGNEKLFF. DNA for the CDR3: TGCGCCAGCAGCCTAGATGGCAATGAAAAACTGTTTTTT. The chain is built from TRBV5-1 and TRBJ1-4, with D uncertain. The CDR3 covers 13 residues. The V end was cut by 4 bases, the J end by 5 bases, with 9 bases between. Germline assignment: CDR1 SGHRS and CDR2 YFSETQ.

The CDR3 reads CASTASVNTIYF. The CDR3 DNA follows: TGTGCCAGTACCGCCAGCGTAAACACCATATATTTT. The J gene is TRBJ1-3, the V gene TRBV19; no clear D. The CDR3 spans 12 residues. The germline V gene encodes CDR1 LNHDA and CDR2 SQIVND (reference sequence). Trimming pared 7 bases from V and 6 bases from J, leaving 10 bases between.

The chain couples TRBV29-1 to TRBJ1-1, with D possibly matching TRBD1 (5 bases). The V gene lost 4 bases and the J gene lost 6 bases, with 9 bases spanning the gap. CDR3 length: 11 amino acids. The germline V gene has CDR1 SQVTM and CDR2 ANQGSEA. CDR3 coding DNA: TGCAGCGTTGGTAGGGGCCCTGAAGCTTTCTTT. Translation: CSVGRGPEAFF.

The chain is built from TRBV4-2 and TRBJ2-1; D is undetermined. V was cut by 2 bases and J by 0 bases, with 11 bases left in between. Germline CDR1 LGHNA, CDR2 YNFKEQ. The CDR3 is made up of 16 amino acids. CDR3 sequence (DNA): TGTGCCAGCAGCCAACGAAGCGTCAGCTCCTACAATGAGCAGTTCTTC. Translation: CASSQRSVSSYNEQFF.

In nucleotides, the CDR3 is TGTGCTAGTGGTTACAGGGGGGCCCGTTATAGCGAGCAGTACTTC. Translating it yields CASGYRGARYSEQYF. The chain uses TRBV12-5 and TRBJ2-7; 8 bases align to TRBD1. Germline loops: CDR1 LGHNT, CDR2 FRNRAP. The CDR3 is 15 amino acids. The V segment lost 4 bases and the J segment 6 bases; nucleotides outside the gene matches: 11.

The rearrangement uses TRBV30 and TRBJ2-1, with D uncertain. The V gene lost 1 base and the J gene lost 5 bases, with 9 bases spanning the gap. This CDR3 has 13 residues. Germline assignment: CDR1 GTSNPN and CDR2 SVGIG (reference sequence). The CDR3 DNA reads TGTGCCTGGAGTGCCGGGTGGGACAATGAGCAGTTCTTC. Translation gives CAWSAGWDNEQFF.

The genes are TRBV7-6 and TRBJ1-2, with TRBD1 matching 7 bases. After removal of 4 bases from V and 8 bases from J, the junction contained 13 bases not matched to a gene. Germline V lookup: CDR1 SGHVS, CDR2 FNYEAQ. The CDR3 runs 15 residues. CDR3: CASSSSQQGIGGYTF. In DNA form, the CDR3 reads TGTGCCAGCAGCTCGTCCCAACAGGGGATTGGAGGCTACACCTTC.

The chain is built from TRBV15 and TRBJ1-6; D remains ambiguous. V was clipped by 0 bases and J by 7 bases, with 4 bases between them. Germline assignment: CDR1 LNHNV and CDR2 YYDKDF (reference sequence). The CDR3 has 13 amino acids. In DNA form, the CDR3 reads TGTGCCACCAGCAGAGATCTGAATTCACCCCTCCACTTT. This encodes CATSRDLNSPLHF.

The rearrangement uses TRBV9 and TRBJ2-5; perhaps TRBD1 as D (7 bases). The CDR3 runs 11 residues. Germline CDR1 SGDLS, CDR2 YYNGEE. V was cut by 4 bases and J by 7 bases, with 8 bases left in between. CDR3 sequence (DNA): TGTGCCAGCAGCCAGGGGGGGACCCAGTACTTC. The encoded protein is CASSQGGTQYF.

The sample holds a few counts of this clone. Other nucleotide sequences from this sample produce the same CDR3. This chain uses TRBV5-1 with TRBJ2-3; 7 bases map to TRBD2. CDR1 is SGHRS and CDR2 is YFSETQ in the germline V gene. The CDR3 extends over 15 amino acids. With V trimmed by 0 bases and J by 1 base, 2 bases remained unmatched. The CDR3 coding sequence is TGCGCCAGCAGCTTGGAGGCGGGGGGCACAGATACGCAGTATTTT. Translated: CASSLEAGGTDTQYF.

This chain links TRBV7-9 with TRBJ2-1; 9 nucleotides align to TRBD2. V dropped 0 bases and J dropped 7; count of bases not matched to a gene: 10. The length of the CDR3 is 17 residues. CDR1 is SEHNR, CDR2 FQNEAQ, per germline (reference sequence). Written as DNA, the CDR3 is TGTGCCAGCAGCTTAGCGGGGACTAGCCGCTCAGGGAATGAGCAGTTCTTC. It codes for CASSLAGTSRSGNEQFF.

V gene TRBV11-2 combines with J gene TRBJ2-4, with 8 bases identical to TRBD1. Germline CDR1 is SGHAT and CDR2 is FQNNGV. With V trimmed by 3 bases and J by 2 bases, 6 bases remained unmatched. There are 16 residues in the CDR3. CDR3 DNA: TGTGCCAGCAGCTTTTCAGGGGGCGGATCCAAAAACATTCAGTACTTC. Translation gives CASSFSGGGSKNIQYF.

In its sample, this clone was seen a few times. The gene calls are TRBV10-1 and TRBJ2-7; no firm D call. Germline CDR1 and CDR2: WNHNN and SYGVQD (reference sequence). V was shortened by 7 bases and J by 2 bases, with 12 bases between the two germline ends. The CDR3 is 13 amino acids. CDR3 DNA: TGCGCCAGCATTCCGGTGCAGGCCTACGAGCAGTACTTC. It is translated as CASIPVQAYEQYF.